Included here is one TCR beta chain sequence, with context. Its target is unknown. Researchers ran the PCR with 60 Vbeta and 13 Jbeta primers. Generated by immunoSEQ multiplex PCR, the TCRdb table keeps only in-frame clones and is missing some. The table lists about 190,000 clones, about 90% of them singletons. The source of the sample is a study of cytomegalovirus exposure and HLA in healthy donors. Study-level points and caveats: It has been reported that TCR beta sequences accurately predicted the HLA-A and HLA-B alleles of most subjects. For most TCR sequences rarity was the rule, although some public TCRs occurred in many donors. Later analysis identified a missense DCLRE1C variant that was linked to TCR beta V- and J-gene trimming.

Germline loops: CDR1 SGHTA, CDR2 FQGNSA. Trimming removed 9 bases from V and 2 bases from J, with 16 bases in between. The length of the CDR3 is 14 residues. The source of this sequence is a man aged 25-45 years in good health and CMV-seronegative. The chain couples TRBV7-2 to TRBJ2-5, with D tentatively TRBD1 (5 bases). Input material: PBMCs. This chain's CDR3 is CARGEGWGQETQYF. Here the CDR3 DNA reads TGTGCCAGAGGGGAAGGCTGGGGACAAGAGACCCAGTACTTC.